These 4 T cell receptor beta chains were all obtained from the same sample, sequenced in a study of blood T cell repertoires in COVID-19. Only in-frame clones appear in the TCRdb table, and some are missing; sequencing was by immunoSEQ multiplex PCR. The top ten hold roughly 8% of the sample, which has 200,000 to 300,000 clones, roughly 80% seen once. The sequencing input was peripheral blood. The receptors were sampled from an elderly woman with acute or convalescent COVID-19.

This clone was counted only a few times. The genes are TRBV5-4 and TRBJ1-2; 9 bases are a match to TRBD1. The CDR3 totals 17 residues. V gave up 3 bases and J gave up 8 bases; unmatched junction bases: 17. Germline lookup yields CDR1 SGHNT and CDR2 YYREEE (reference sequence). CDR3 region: CASSSPGTGYLGEGYTF. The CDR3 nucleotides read TGTGCCAGCAGCTCCCCTGGGACAGGGTATCTTGGGGAAGGCTACACCTTC.

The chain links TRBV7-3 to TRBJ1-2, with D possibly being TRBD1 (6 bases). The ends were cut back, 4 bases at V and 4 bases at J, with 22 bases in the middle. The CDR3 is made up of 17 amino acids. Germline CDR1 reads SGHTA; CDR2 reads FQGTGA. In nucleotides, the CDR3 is TGTGCCAGCAGCTCCGAGGTCCGGGGGGCCGCGGGCTATGGCTACACCTTC. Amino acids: CASSSEVRGAAGYGYTF.

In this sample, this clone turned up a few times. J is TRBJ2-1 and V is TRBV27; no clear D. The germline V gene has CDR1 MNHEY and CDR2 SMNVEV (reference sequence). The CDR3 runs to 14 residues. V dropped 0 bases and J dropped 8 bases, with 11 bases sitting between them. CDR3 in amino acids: CASSLSPPGYEQFF. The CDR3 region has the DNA TGTGCCAGCAGTTTATCACCACCAGGATATGAGCAGTTCTTC.

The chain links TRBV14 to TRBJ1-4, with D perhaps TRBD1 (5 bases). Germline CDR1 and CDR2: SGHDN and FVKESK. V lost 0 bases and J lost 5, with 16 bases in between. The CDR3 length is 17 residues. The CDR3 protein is CASSQDDRAWGNEKLFF. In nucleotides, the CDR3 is TGTGCCAGCAGCCAAGACGACAGAGCCTGGGGAAATGAAAAACTGTTTTTT.